This T cell receptor beta chain derives from a study of CD8 T cells in ankylosing spondylitis. Study-level points and caveats: Clones linked to the disease showed a CD8+ phenotype. They occurred at relatively low frequencies in peripheral blood. Ankylosing spondylitis blood seemed to carry a telltale TCR beta motif made of about 8 highly homologous variants.

This clonotype occurred a few times. What it recognizes is unknown. TCRdb re-called the 5' RACE reads through MiXCR, storing one row per CDR3 protein. The data show a few hundred thousand distinct CDR3 sequences, 20% to 25% seen once. The CDR3 spans 15 residues. The germline V and J ends were trimmed by 6 bases and 0 bases, with 14 bases remaining between them. Per germline, CDR1 KGHSH and CDR2 LQKENI. The chain has TRBV18 and TRBJ1-2; D not certain. The sample comprised blood, either unsorted or a sorted T cell fraction (not recorded which). The sequence derives from a male donor with ankylosing spondylitis. The CDR3 region is CASSDPGGTNYGYTF. CDR3 DNA: TGTGCCAGCTCGGACCCCGGCGGAACTAACTATGGCTACACCTTC.